Below, 21 T cell receptor beta chains from the same sample are listed, as sequenced in a study of blood T cell repertoires in COVID-19. TCRdb's table, derived via immunoSEQ multiplex PCR, lists solely in-frame clones and lacks some. The data contain around 40,000 clones, approximately 81% of them singletons. Sequencing used peripheral blood. These receptors were obtained from a human donor in a cohort sampled during active COVID-19.

The V and J genes are TRBV11-2 and TRBJ2-7, with D uncertain. The CDR3 is made up of 14 amino acids. The germline V and J ends were trimmed by 7 bases and 8 bases, with 21 bases remaining between them. Germline assignment: CDR1 SGHAT and CDR2 FQNNGV. The CDR3 here is CASNPVTTSVQQYF. CDR3 DNA: TGTGCCAGCAACCCCGTTACTACGTCGGTCCAGCAGTACTTC.

The chain carries TRBV6-1 and TRBJ2-5; perhaps TRBD2 as D (5 bases). V shed 1 base and J shed 1 base, with 7 bases lying between them. Germline lookup yields CDR1 MNHNS and CDR2 SASEGT. The CDR3 contains 14 residues. CDR3 sequence: CASSEGGIQETQYF. The CDR3 nucleotides are TGTGCCAGCAGTGAAGGAGGGATCCAAGAGACCCAGTACTTC.

This chain links TRBV19 with TRBJ1-5; possibly TRBD1 for D (5 bases). V dropped 0 bases and J dropped 3 bases, with 12 bases sitting between them. This CDR3 comprises 16 residues. From germline, CDR1 is LNHDA and CDR2 SQIVND (reference sequence). CDR3 in DNA: TGTGCCAGTAGTATAGAAAGGGGTTGGGACAATCAGCCCCAGCATTTT. It yields the protein CASSIERGWDNQPQHF.

DNA of the CDR3: TGTGCCAGCTCACCGCGACTTTACGGCACTGAAGCTTTCTTT. Translated: CASSPRLYGTEAFF. The chain links TRBV18 to TRBJ1-1; D uncertain. V dropped 3 bases and J dropped 4 bases, with 12 bases sitting between them. Germline CDR1 and CDR2: KGHSH and LQKENI. The CDR3 has 14 amino acids.

V usage is TRBV5-5 and J usage is TRBJ2-1, with unresolved D. The CDR3 has 15 residues. With 5 bases removed from V and 0 bases from J, the gap between germline ends came to 12 bases. Germline V gene lookup returns CDR1 SGHKS and CDR2 YYEKEE (reference sequence). The CDR3 spells CASSFTDSSYNEQFF. The CDR3 DNA is TGTGCCAGCAGTTTTACCGATAGCTCCTACAATGAGCAGTTCTTC.

This CDR3 is CASSGGLAGGYEQYF. DNA of the CDR3: TGTGCCAGCAGCGGAGGACTAGCGGGGGGGTACGAGCAGTACTTC. The chain combines TRBV9 with TRBJ2-7; 15 bases line up with TRBD2. V trimming: 3 bases; J trimming: 4 bases; junction bases outside the gene matches: 2. Per the germline V gene, CDR1 is SGDLS and CDR2 is YYNGEE. The CDR3 consists of 15 residues.

The gene calls are TRBV11-1 and TRBJ2-3, with D perhaps matching TRBD1 (6 bases). V was clipped by 4 bases and J by 5 bases, with 16 bases between them. This CDR3 region has 15 residues. Germline V gene lookup returns CDR1 SGHAT and CDR2 FQDESV (reference sequence). Here the CDR3 DNA reads TGTGCCAGCAGCTCTGGACAGATTGAAGTAGATACGCAGTATTTT. It yields the protein CASSSGQIEVDTQYF.

This clone turned up a few times. V usage is TRBV6-5 and J usage is TRBJ1-5; 9 bases align to TRBD1. This CDR3 contains 15 residues. Germline CDR1 is MNHEY and CDR2 is SVGAGI. J lost 4 bases, V lost 6 bases, and 7 bases had no gene match. CDR3 region: CASRTGTGRNQPQHF. For the CDR3, the DNA is TGTGCCAGCAGGACCGGGACAGGGAGGAATCAGCCCCAGCATTTT.

The chain joins TRBV3-1 (or the pseudogene TRBV3-2) to TRBJ2-7; 7 nucleotides align to TRBD1. J was trimmed by 3 bases and V by 1 base; bases with no gene match: 6. Germline V gene lookup returns CDR1 LGHDT and CDR2 YNNKEL (reference sequence). This CDR3 is 15 amino acids long. CDR3 amino acids: CASSQGQGGFYEQYF. Here the CDR3 DNA reads TGTGCCAGCAGCCAAGGACAGGGTGGATTCTACGAGCAGTACTTC.

This clone was counted once. The CDR3 does not end in the conserved phenylalanine or tryptophan, so this is likely a read error. The chain couples TRBV7-6 to TRBJ1-2; no clear D. This CDR3 region has 12 residues. Trimming cost V 5 bases and J 5 bases, with 9 bases left between them. Germline assignment: CDR1 SGHVS and CDR2 FNYEAQ. The CDR3 DNA reads as TGTGCCAGCAGCCCGGGTCCTTATGGCTACACCCTC. Translating it yields CASSPGPYGYTL.

This clone qualifies as medium-sized. The chain couples TRBV2 to TRBJ1-3; D is possibly TRBD1 (5 bases). The CDR3 is 16 amino acids. CDR1 and CDR2 from the germline V gene are SNHLY and FYNNEI. Trimming left V 2 bases short and J 7 bases short, with 18 bases between. This CDR3 is CASSEQGLPGLNTIYF. CDR3 sequence (DNA): TGTGCCAGCAGTGAACAGGGACTTCCAGGGCTCAACACCATATATTTT.

The chain uses TRBV5-3 and TRBJ2-2, with 7 bases that match TRBD1. TRBV5-3 falls under the ORF class, with uncertain function. The CDR3 is 14 amino acids. Trimming took 3 bases from V and 6 from J; bases not matched to a gene: 5. CDR3 sequence reads: CARSYDRDAGELFF. The CDR3 nucleotides read TGTGCCAGAAGCTACGACAGGGATGCCGGGGAGCTGTTTTTT.

This chain connects TRBV5-5 to TRBJ2-5; D call uncertain. The CDR3 covers 13 residues. Per germline, CDR1 SGHKS and CDR2 YYEKEE (reference sequence). Trimming cost V 1 base and J 1 base, with 5 bases left between them. CDR3 residues: CASSLYSQETQYF. CDR3 nucleotides: TGTGCCAGCAGCTTGTACAGCCAAGAGACCCAGTACTTC.

This clone is medium-sized in the sample. V and J are TRBV6-1 and TRBJ2-7, with D perhaps TRBD1 (6 bases). Germline values: CDR1 MNHNS, CDR2 SASEGT. Trimming cost V 3 bases and J 2 bases, with 14 bases left between them. The length of the CDR3 is 15 residues. The CDR3 spells CASSDSVGQPYEQYF. DNA of the CDR3: TGTGCCAGCAGTGACAGCGTTGGACAGCCCTACGAGCAGTACTTC.

This chain connects TRBV6-1 to TRBJ2-1; TRBD1 matches at 9 bases. With V trimmed by 1 base and J by 7 bases, 5 bases remained unmatched. The CDR3 sequence is 15 residues long. Germline CDR1 MNHNS, CDR2 SASEGT. CDR3 DNA: TGTGCCAGCAGTGAAGGACAGGGGGGTCGTAATGAGCAGTTCTTC. Translation: CASSEGQGGRNEQFF.

The gene calls are TRBV18 and TRBJ1-6, with a weak D call TRBD1 (5 bases). The CDR3 consists of 16 residues. Germline V gives CDR1 KGHSH, CDR2 LQKENI. V lost 2 bases and J lost 9, with 17 bases in between. CDR3 nucleotides: TGTGCCAGCTCACCAGCGGACACCTCTTGGGGTTCACCCCTCCACTTT. Translated, it gives CASSPADTSWGSPLHF.

The chain has TRBV5-1 and TRBJ2-2, with D possibly being TRBD1 (5 bases). Germline V gene data show CDR1 as SGHRS and CDR2 as YFSETQ. This CDR3 has 17 residues. Trimming left V 4 bases short and J 5 bases short, with 21 bases between. The CDR3 sequence is CASSPAPQGSGTGELFF. Written as DNA, the CDR3 is TGCGCCAGCAGCCCAGCGCCCCAGGGAAGTGGGACCGGGGAGCTGTTTTTT.

The chain uses TRBV5-5 and TRBJ2-3, with 10 bases aligning to TRBD2. CDR3 length equals 15 residues. V was pared by 2 bases and J by 6 bases, with 6 bases of the junction left unmatched. CDR1 is SGHKS, CDR2 YYEKEE, per germline (reference sequence). The CDR3 region is CASSFSGGAADTQYF. The DNA for the CDR3 is TGTGCCAGCAGCTTCAGCGGGGGGGCCGCGGATACGCAGTATTTT.

V and J are TRBV9 and TRBJ1-2; D is perhaps TRBD1 (6 bases). Deletions cut 4 bases from V and 4 bases from J, with 11 bases between. The CDR3 is made up of 13 amino acids. The germline gives CDR1 SGDLS, CDR2 YYNGEE. DNA for the CDR3: TGTGCCAGCAGCAGTACCAGGGGCTATGGCTACACCTTC. Encoded protein: CASSSTRGYGYTF.

The V call is TRBV7-3, the J call TRBJ2-1; D is undetermined. The CDR3 is 13 residues long. Between the trimmed V and J ends, which lost 1 base and 5 bases, there was a span of 6 bases. Per the germline V gene, CDR1 is SGHTA and CDR2 is FQGTGA. The CDR3 DNA is TGTGCCAGCAGCTTAATGGCGGACAATGAGCAGTTCTTC. Translating it yields CASSLMADNEQFF.

CDR3 nucleotide sequence: TGCGCCAGCAGTGAGCCGAGGACAGGCGGGAACACTGAAGCTTTCTTT. Protein product: CASSEPRTGGNTEAFF. J is TRBJ1-1 and V is TRBV10-2; TRBD1 aligns across 7 bases. Germline V CDR1 and CDR2: WSHSY, SAAADI. The CDR3 is made up of 16 amino acids. V shed 2 bases, J shed 1 base, and the junction held 7 bases outside the gene matches.